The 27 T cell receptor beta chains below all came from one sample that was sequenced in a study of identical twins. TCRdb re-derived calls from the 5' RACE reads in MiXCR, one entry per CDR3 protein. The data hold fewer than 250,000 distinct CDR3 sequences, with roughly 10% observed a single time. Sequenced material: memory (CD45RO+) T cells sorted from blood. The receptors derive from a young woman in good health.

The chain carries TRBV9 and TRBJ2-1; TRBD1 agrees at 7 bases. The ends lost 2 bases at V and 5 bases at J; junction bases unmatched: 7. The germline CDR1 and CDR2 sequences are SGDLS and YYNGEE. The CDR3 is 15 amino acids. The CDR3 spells CASSVFGTEHNEQFF. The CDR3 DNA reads TGTGCCAGCAGCGTTTTCGGGACAGAACACAATGAGCAGTTCTTC.

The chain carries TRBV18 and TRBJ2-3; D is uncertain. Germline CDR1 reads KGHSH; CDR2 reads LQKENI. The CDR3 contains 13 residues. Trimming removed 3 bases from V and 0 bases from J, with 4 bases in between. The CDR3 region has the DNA TGTGCCAGCTCACCGATGAGCACAGATACGCAGTATTTT. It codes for CASSPMSTDTQYF.

The chain's CDR3 is CASSSGQLLNNEQFF. CDR3 coding DNA: TGCGCCAGCAGCTCCGGACAGCTACTCAACAATGAGCAGTTCTTC. The J gene is TRBJ2-1, the V gene TRBV5-1; tentative D call: TRBD1 (6 bases). The CDR3 contains 15 residues. Trimming removed 3 bases from V and 5 bases from J, with 15 bases in between. CDR1 is SGHRS, CDR2 YFSETQ, per germline.

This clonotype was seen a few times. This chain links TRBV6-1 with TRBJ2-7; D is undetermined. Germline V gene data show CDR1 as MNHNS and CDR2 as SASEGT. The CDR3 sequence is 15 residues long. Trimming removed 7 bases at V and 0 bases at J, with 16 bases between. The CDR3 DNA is TGTGCCAGCACCTCACGTCCGTGGGTCTCCTACGAGCAGTACTTC. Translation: CASTSRPWVSYEQYF.

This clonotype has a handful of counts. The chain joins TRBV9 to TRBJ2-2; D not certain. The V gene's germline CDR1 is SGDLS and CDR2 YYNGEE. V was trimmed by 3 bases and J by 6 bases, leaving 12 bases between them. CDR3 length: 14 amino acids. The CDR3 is CASSEAGGAGELFF. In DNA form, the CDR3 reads TGTGCCAGCAGCGAGGCAGGTGGGGCCGGGGAGCTGTTTTTT.

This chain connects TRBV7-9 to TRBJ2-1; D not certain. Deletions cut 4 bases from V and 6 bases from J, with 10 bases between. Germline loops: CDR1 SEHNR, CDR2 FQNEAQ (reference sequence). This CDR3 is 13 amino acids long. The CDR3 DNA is TGTGCCAGCAGCTCACCAGCCCTCAATGAGCAGTTCTTC. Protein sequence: CASSSPALNEQFF.

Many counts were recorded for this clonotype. This CDR3 reads CASSLTPGTGRDTQYF. Here the CDR3 DNA reads TGTGCCAGCAGCCTCACTCCCGGGACAGGGCGGGATACGCAGTATTTT. This chain links TRBV7-9 with TRBJ2-3; 9 bases align to TRBD1. Germline assignment: CDR1 SEHNR and CDR2 FQNEAQ (reference sequence). The trim removed 5 bases at V and 6 bases at J, leaving 12 bases unmatched. The CDR3 length is 16 residues.

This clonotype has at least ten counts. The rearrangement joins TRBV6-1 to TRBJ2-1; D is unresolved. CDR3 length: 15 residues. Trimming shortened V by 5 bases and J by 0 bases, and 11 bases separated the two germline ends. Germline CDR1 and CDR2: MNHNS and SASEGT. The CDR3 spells CASSPRPSSYNEQFF. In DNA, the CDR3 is TGTGCCAGCAGTCCCAGGCCGAGCTCCTACAATGAGCAGTTCTTC.

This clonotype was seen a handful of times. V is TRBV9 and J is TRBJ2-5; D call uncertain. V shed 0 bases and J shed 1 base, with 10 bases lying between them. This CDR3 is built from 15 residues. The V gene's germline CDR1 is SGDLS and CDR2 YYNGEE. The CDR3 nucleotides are TGTGCCAGCAGCGTAGTCTCTGGTTTCCAAGAGACCCAGTACTTC. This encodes CASSVVSGFQETQYF.

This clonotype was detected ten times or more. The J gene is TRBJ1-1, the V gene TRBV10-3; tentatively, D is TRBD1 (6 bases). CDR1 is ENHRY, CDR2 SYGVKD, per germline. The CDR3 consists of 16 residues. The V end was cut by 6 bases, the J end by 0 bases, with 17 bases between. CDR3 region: CAIRVTGGGLNTEAFF. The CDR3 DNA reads TGTGCCATCAGGGTAACAGGAGGGGGGCTGAACACTGAAGCTTTCTTT.

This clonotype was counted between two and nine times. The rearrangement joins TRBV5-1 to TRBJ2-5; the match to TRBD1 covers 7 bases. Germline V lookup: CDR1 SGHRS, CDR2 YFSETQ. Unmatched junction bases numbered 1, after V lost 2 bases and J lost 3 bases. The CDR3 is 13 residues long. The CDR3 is CASSFQGEETQYF. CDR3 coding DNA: TGCGCCAGCAGCTTCCAGGGGGAAGAGACCCAGTACTTC. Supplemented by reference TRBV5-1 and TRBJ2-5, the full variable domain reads KAGVTQTPRYLIKTRGQQVTLSCSPISGHRSVSWYQQTPGQGLQFLFEYFSETQRNKGNFPGRFSGRQFSNSRSEMNVSTLELGDSALYLCASSFQGEETQYFGPGTRLLVL.

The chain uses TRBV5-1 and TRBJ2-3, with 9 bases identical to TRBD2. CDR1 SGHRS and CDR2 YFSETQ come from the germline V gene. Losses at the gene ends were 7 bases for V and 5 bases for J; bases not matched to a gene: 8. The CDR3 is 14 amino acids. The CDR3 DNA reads TGCGCCAGCGCGGGGGGGTCGGCGGAAGATACGCAGTATTTT. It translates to CASAGGSAEDTQYF.

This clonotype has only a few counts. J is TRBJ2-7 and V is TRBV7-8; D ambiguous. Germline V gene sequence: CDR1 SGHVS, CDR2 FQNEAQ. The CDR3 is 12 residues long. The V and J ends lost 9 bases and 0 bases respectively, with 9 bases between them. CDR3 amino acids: CASGQHSYEQYF. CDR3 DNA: TGTGCCAGTGGGCAGCACTCCTACGAGCAGTACTTC.

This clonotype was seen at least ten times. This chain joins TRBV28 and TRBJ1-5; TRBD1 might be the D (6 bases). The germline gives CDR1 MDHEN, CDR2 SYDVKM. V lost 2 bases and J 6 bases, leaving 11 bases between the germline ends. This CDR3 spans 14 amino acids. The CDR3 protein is CASSLRLGAQPQHF. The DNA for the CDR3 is TGTGCCAGCAGTTTACGCCTGGGGGCTCAGCCCCAGCATTTT.

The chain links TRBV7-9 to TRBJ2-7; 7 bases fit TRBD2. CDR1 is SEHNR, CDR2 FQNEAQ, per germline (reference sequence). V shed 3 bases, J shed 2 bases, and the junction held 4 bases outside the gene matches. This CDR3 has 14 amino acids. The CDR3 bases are TGTGCCAGCAGCTTCAGGCTAGCGGCCTACGAGCAGTACTTC. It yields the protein CASSFRLAAYEQYF.

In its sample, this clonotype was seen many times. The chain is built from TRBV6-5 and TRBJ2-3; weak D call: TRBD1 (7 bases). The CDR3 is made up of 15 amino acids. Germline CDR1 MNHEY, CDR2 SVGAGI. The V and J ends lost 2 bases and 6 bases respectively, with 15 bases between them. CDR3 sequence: CASSYAGTAADTQYF. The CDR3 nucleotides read TGTGCCAGCAGTTACGCGGGGACAGCCGCGGATACGCAGTATTTT.

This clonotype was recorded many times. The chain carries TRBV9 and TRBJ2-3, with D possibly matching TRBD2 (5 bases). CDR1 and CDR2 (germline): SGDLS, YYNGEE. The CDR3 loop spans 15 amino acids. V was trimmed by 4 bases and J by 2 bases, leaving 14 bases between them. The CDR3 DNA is TGTGCCAGCAGCTCCCAACAGCGGATCACAGATACGCAGTATTTT. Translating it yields CASSSQQRITDTQYF.

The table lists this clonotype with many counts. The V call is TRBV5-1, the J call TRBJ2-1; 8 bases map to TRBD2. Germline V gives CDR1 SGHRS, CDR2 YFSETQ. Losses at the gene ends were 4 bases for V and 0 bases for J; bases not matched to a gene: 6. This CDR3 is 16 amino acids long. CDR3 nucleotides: TGCGCCAGCAGCAAACTAGCGGTAAGCTCCTACAATGAGCAGTTCTTC. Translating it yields CASSKLAVSSYNEQFF.

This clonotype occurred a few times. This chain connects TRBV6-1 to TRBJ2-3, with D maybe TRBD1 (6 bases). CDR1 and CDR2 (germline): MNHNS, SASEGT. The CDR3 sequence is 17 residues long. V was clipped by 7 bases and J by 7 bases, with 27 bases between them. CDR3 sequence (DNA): TGTGCCAGCAACCAAGTTAGGGGGACCATGCGATCATATACGCAGTATTTT. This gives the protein CASNQVRGTMRSYTQYF.

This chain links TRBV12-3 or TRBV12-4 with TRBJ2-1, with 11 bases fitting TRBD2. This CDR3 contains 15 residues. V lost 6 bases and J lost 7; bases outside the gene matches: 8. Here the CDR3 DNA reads TGTGCCAGCAGCCGAACTAGCGGGGGTTGGAATGAGCAGTTCTTC. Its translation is CASSRTSGGWNEQFF.

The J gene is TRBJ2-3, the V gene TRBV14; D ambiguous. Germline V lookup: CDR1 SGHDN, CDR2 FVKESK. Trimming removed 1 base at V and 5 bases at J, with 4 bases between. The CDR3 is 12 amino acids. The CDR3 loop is CASSQALDTQYF. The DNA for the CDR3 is TGTGCCAGCAGCCAAGCTTTAGATACGCAGTATTTT.

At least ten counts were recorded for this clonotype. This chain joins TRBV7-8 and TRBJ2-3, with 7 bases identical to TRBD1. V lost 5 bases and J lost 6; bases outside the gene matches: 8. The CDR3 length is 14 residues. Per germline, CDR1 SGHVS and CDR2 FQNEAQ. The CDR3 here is CASSRTGPGDTQYF. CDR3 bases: TGTGCCAGCAGCCGGACAGGACCGGGGGATACGCAGTATTTT. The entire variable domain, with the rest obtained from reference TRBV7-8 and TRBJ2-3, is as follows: GAGVSQSPRYKVAKRGQDVALRCDPISGHVSLFWYQQALGQGPEFLTYFQNEAQLDKSGLPSDRFFAERPEGSVSTLKIQRTQQEDSAVYLCASSRTGPGDTQYFGPGTRLTVL.

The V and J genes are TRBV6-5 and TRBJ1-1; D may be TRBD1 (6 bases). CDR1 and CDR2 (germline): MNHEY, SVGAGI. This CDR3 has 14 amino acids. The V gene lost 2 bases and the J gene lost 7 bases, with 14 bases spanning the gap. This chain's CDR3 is CASSYVDSLYEAFF. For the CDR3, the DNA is TGTGCCAGCAGTTACGTGGACAGCCTTTATGAAGCTTTCTTT.

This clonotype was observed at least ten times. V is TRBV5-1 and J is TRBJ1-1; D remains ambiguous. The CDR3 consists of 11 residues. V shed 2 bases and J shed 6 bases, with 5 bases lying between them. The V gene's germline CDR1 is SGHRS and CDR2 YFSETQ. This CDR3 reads CASSFGPEAFF. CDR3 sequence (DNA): TGCGCCAGCAGCTTCGGCCCTGAAGCTTTCTTT.

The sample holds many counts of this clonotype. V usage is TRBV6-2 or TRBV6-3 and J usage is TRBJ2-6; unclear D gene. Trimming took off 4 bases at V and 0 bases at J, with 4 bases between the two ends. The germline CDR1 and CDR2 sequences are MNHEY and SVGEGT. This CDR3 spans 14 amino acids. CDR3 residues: CASSLDSGANVLTF. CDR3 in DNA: TGTGCCAGCAGTTTGGACTCTGGGGCCAACGTCCTGACTTTC.

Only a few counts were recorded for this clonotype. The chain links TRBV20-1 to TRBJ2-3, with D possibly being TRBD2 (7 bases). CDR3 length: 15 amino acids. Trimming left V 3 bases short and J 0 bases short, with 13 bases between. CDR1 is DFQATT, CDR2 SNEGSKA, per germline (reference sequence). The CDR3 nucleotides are TGCAGTGCTAGCCTCCGGGGGGCCAGCACAGATACGCAGTATTTT. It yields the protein CSASLRGASTDTQYF.

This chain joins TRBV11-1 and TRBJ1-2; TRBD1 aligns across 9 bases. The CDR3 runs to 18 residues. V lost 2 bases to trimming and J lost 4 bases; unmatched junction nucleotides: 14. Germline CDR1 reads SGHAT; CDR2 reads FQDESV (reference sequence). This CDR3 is CASSLTRDRAYYAYGYTF. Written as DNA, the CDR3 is TGTGCCAGCAGCTTAACAAGGGACAGGGCCTATTACGCCTATGGCTACACCTTC.